This TCR beta chain is drawn from a study of CD8 T cells in ankylosing spondylitis (dated by TCRdb to about 2017). For the wider study: The study set out to find disease-linked TCR variants by profiling T cell receptor beta repertoires in ankylosing spondylitis patients and healthy donors. The full study cohort comprised 25 or so ankylosing spondylitis patients and approximately 100 healthy donors. Samples of peripheral blood were taken, and for ankylosing spondylitis patients, synovial fluid was collected as well.

There are 17 amino acids in the CDR3, from cysteine to phenylalanine inclusive. The entry retains the CDR3 DNA only, 51 bases that are in frame from base 1. CDR1 SGHRS and CDR2 YFSETQ were looked up in the germline V gene. Deletion took 0 bases off V and 2 bases off J, with a span of 14 bases between the germline ends. The instrument given in TCRdb is Illumina HiSeq 2500. TCR beta libraries were prepared by quantitative 5'-RACE with molecular barcodes. Under the source paper's analysis protocol: To identify disease-linked TCR variants, a new computational method was used, one built on a probabilistic model of VDJ rearrangement. In-frame beta chains were kept once TCRdb had trimmed the public reads at Q25 with fastp and called clones with MiXCR. Rows with one shared CDR3 protein collapse into an entry with the most common genes and DNA. The authors' filters were not applied to this entry. Here the sample has about 330,000 distinct CDR3 sequences; 7.5% to 9% occur a single time. The ten largest make up 14% to 15% of the sample.

As to this clonotype: This receptor's antigen is unknown. Qualities for individual bases were not recorded, and no much larger clone is one base off.

Broad study findings and their caveats: The disease-linked clones had a CD8+ phenotype and were found at relatively low frequencies in peripheral blood. The disease-linked clones were reported as significantly enriched in matched synovial fluid samples from ankylosing spondylitis patients. A TCR beta motif of eight highly homologous amino acid variants appeared characteristic of blood from ankylosing spondylitis patients. Some motif variants were previously reported in synovial fluid and blood of reactive arthritis patients, suggesting common disease-initiation mechanisms.

The chain is assembled from TRBV5-1 and TRBJ2-2; the D element might be TRBD1 or TRBD2, as each aligns at 5 bases. This clonotype was sampled from a male donor with ankylosing spondylitis. The specimen was blood, either unsorted or a sorted T cell fraction (not recorded which). In nucleotide form, the sequence is TGCGCCAGCAGCTTGGCACCCGGGACCGAAAACACCGGGGAGCTGTTTTTT. The translation is CASSLAPGTENTGELFF.